Below are 8 T cell receptor beta chains sequenced from a single sample in a study of blood T cell repertoires in COVID-19. Assay used: immunoSEQ multiplex PCR; TCRdb lists only in-frame clones, some missing. The sample comprises nearly 350,000 clones, around 91% of which are singletons, and roughly 3.3% rests with the top ten. The source material was peripheral blood. These TCRs come from a woman younger than 35 who had recovered from COVID-19.

V and J are TRBV12-3 or TRBV12-4 and TRBJ2-1; 11 bases agree with TRBD2. The CDR3 spans 12 residues. Germline trimming cut 3 bases from V and 12 bases from J; bases unmatched to any gene: 1. The CDR3 reads CASSFGLAGQFF. Written as DNA, the CDR3 is TGTGCCAGCAGTTTCGGACTAGCGGGGCAGTTCTTC.

This chain connects TRBV27 to TRBJ2-1; 10 nucleotides match TRBD2. Germline V gene sequence: CDR1 MNHEY, CDR2 SMNVEV (reference sequence). The CDR3 contains 15 residues. The V segment lost 6 bases and the J segment 5 bases; nucleotides outside the gene matches: 7. CDR3 sequence (DNA): TGTGCCAGCAGACCTCTAGCGGGAGCACACAATGAGCAGTTCTTC. This sequence encodes CASRPLAGAHNEQFF.

The chain recombines TRBV11-3 with TRBJ2-3; 7 positions match TRBD2. The ends lost 4 bases at V and 5 bases at J; junction bases unmatched: 3. The CDR3 has 13 residues. Germline-derived CDR1 and CDR2 are SGHNT and YENEEA. The CDR3 here is CASSSRGGDTQYF. The CDR3 region has the DNA TGTGCCAGCAGCTCCCGCGGGGGAGATACGCAGTATTTT.

The J gene is TRBJ2-3, the V gene TRBV15; 11 nucleotides match TRBD2. After removal of 2 bases from V and 3 bases from J, the junction contained 4 bases not matched to a gene. The CDR3 runs to 16 residues. Germline CDR1 is LNHNV and CDR2 is YYDKDF (reference sequence). The CDR3 DNA reads as TGTGCCACCAGCAGATCGCGGACTAGCGGGACAGATACGCAGTATTTT. Its protein product is CATSRSRTSGTDTQYF.

The CDR3, as DNA: TGTGCCACCGGACCAGGGGCCCGAGAGACCCAGTACTTC. Translated, it gives CATGPGARETQYF. The V and J genes are TRBV15 and TRBJ2-5; tentative D call: TRBD1 (6 bases). V was cut by 8 bases and J by 4 bases, with 14 bases left in between. This CDR3 has 13 amino acids. Looked up from germline, CDR1 is LNHNV and CDR2 is YYDKDF (reference sequence).

This clone was observed once. V is TRBV4-1 and J is TRBJ2-2; 10 bases are a match to TRBD1. J was trimmed by 4 bases and V by 4 bases; bases with no gene match: 6. The germline V gene has CDR1 MGHRA and CDR2 YSYEKL. This CDR3 is built from 16 residues. Written as DNA, the CDR3 is TGCGCCAGCAGCCCCGGGACAGGGGTGGGCACCGGGGAGCTGTTTTTT. This gives the protein CASSPGTGVGTGELFF.

The chain employs TRBV13 and TRBJ2-7, with a tentative D call TRBD2 (5 bases). The V end was cut by 2 bases, the J end by 4 bases, with 15 bases between. Looked up from germline, CDR1 is PRHDT and CDR2 is FYEKMQ (reference sequence). This CDR3 is 15 amino acids long. CDR3 nucleotide sequence: TGTGCCAGCAGCTTAACCGGCGCACGGAGGTACGAGCAGTACGTC. Protein product: CASSLTGARRYEQYV.

The rearrangement joins TRBV24-1 to TRBJ2-1; 10 bases agree with TRBD2. This CDR3 comprises 16 residues. The V segment lost 4 bases and the J segment 2 bases; nucleotides outside the gene matches: 4. Germline-derived CDR1 and CDR2 are KGHDR and SFDVKD. CDR3: CATSDPSGRAYNEQFF. The CDR3, as DNA: TGTGCCACCAGTGACCCAAGCGGGAGGGCCTACAATGAGCAGTTCTTC.